One and the same sample provided the 10 T cell receptor beta chains below, sequenced in a study of T cells in localized non-small cell lung cancer. Sequencing used immunoSEQ multiplex PCR; TCRdb keeps in-frame clones, though not all of them. The table shows over a thousand clones, with less than 25% occurring only once. The input for sequencing was normal lung tissue next to the tumor, taken before any cancer treatment. These receptor sequences come from a male donor aged 60 or over with stage I squamous cell lung carcinoma.

V usage is TRBV28 and J usage is TRBJ2-1; 13 nucleotides match TRBD2. This CDR3 region has 15 residues. Per germline, CDR1 MDHEN and CDR2 SYDVKM. V was pared by 5 bases and J by 8 bases, with 6 bases of the junction left unmatched. DNA for the CDR3: TGTGCCAGCAGTGGACTAGCGGGAGTGATGGATGAGCAGTTCTTC. Its translation: CASSGLAGVMDEQFF.

By share, this clone ranks as medium-sized. Other DNA sequences within the sample encode an identical CDR3. The chain carries TRBV28 and TRBJ2-5, with D perhaps assigned TRBD1 or TRBD2 (5 bases each). The CDR3 length is 12 residues. From germline, CDR1 is MDHEN and CDR2 SYDVKM. Trimming left V 6 bases short and J 4 bases short, with 9 bases between. CDR3 bases: TGTGCCAGCAGGGGACGGGGAGAGACCCAGTACTTC. It is translated as CASRGRGETQYF.

This clone was detected a few times. The chain has TRBV19 and TRBJ2-1; TRBD2 matches 11 bases. V lost 3 bases and J lost 8; bases outside the gene matches: 6. The CDR3 is 15 amino acids. CDR1 LNHDA and CDR2 SQIVND come from the germline V gene (reference sequence). The CDR3 is CASSMSASGRYEQFF. DNA for the CDR3: TGTGCCAGTAGTATGTCGGCTAGCGGGAGGTATGAGCAGTTCTTC.

The rearrangement uses TRBV29-1 and TRBJ1-4, with a tentative D call TRBD1 (5 bases). Germline assignment: CDR1 SQVTM and CDR2 ANQGSEA. The length of the CDR3 is 14 residues. The V end was cut by 4 bases, the J end by 1 base, with 10 bases between. This CDR3 is CSVGRGGTNEKLFF. The CDR3 DNA follows: TGCAGCGTTGGCCGTGGGGGAACTAATGAAAAACTGTTTTTT. Complete variable domain (other parts from reference TRBV29-1 and TRBJ1-4): SAVISQKPSRDICQRGTSLTIQCQVDSQVTMMFWYRQQPGQSLTLIATANQGSEATYESGFVIDKFPISRPNLTFSTLTVSNMSPEDSSIYLCSVGRGGTNEKLFFGSGTQLSVL.

This clone is large (0.1 to 1%) within its sample. The chain links TRBV14 to TRBJ1-3, with D uncertain. The CDR3 covers 16 residues. Germline values: CDR1 SGHDN, CDR2 FVKESK. Between the trimmed V and J ends, which lost 1 base and 4 bases, there was a span of 14 bases. In DNA form, the CDR3 reads TGTGCCAGCAGCCAAGGAAGGAACGACTACGGAAACACCATATATTTT. Amino acids: CASSQGRNDYGNTIYF. Full variable domain (rest looked up from reference TRBV14 and TRBJ1-3): EAGVTQFPSHSVIEKGQTVTLRCDPISGHDNLYWYRRVMGKEIKFLLHFVKESKQDESGMPNNRFLAERTGGTYSTLKVQPAELEDSGVYFCASSQGRNDYGNTIYFGEGSWLTVV.

This clone was picked up a small number of times. This rearrangement joins TRBV5-1 to TRBJ2-1; D gene unclear. This CDR3 region has 15 residues. Germline V gives CDR1 SGHRS, CDR2 YFSETQ. Deletions cut 4 bases from V and 9 bases from J, with 20 bases between. CDR3 residues: CASSQDRSTKGEQFF. The CDR3, as DNA: TGCGCCAGCAGCCAAGATCGGTCCACCAAGGGTGAGCAGTTCTTC.

This clone showed up just a few times. The chain carries TRBV11-3 and TRBJ1-3, with D unclear. V dropped 3 bases and J dropped 0 bases, with 6 bases sitting between them. The length of the CDR3 is 14 residues. Germline values: CDR1 SGHNT, CDR2 YENEEA. The CDR3: CASSFRSSGNTIYF. CDR3 coding DNA: TGTGCCAGCAGCTTCCGAAGCTCTGGAAACACCATATATTTT.

The J gene is TRBJ2-3, the V gene TRBV11-3; possible D gene TRBD1, 6 bases. This CDR3 contains 15 residues. Germline V lookup: CDR1 SGHNT, CDR2 YENEEA. The ends were cut back, 2 bases at V and 3 bases at J, with 12 bases in the middle. The CDR3 loop reads CASSLIPGATDTQYF. The CDR3 DNA reads as TGTGCCAGCAGCTTAATCCCAGGGGCAACAGATACGCAGTATTTT.

V and J are TRBV28 and TRBJ1-2; 7 bases match TRBD1. The CDR3 contains 12 residues. The germline V gene encodes CDR1 MDHEN and CDR2 SYDVKM. Trimming took 8 bases from V and 4 from J; bases not matched to a gene: 4. Here the CDR3 reads CASRQGSYGYTF. CDR3 in DNA: TGTGCCAGCCGACAGGGATCCTATGGCTACACCTTC.

There are a few counts of this clone. The rearrangement links TRBV14 to TRBJ2-7; possible D gene TRBD2, 8 bases. The CDR3 is made up of 16 amino acids. V was shortened by 3 bases and J by 4 bases, with 19 bases between the two germline ends. Looked up from germline, CDR1 is SGHDN and CDR2 is FVKESK. The CDR3 loop reads CASSHDGGDSPYEQYF. DNA of the CDR3: TGTGCCAGCAGCCACGACGGGGGGGACAGTCCATACGAGCAGTACTTC.